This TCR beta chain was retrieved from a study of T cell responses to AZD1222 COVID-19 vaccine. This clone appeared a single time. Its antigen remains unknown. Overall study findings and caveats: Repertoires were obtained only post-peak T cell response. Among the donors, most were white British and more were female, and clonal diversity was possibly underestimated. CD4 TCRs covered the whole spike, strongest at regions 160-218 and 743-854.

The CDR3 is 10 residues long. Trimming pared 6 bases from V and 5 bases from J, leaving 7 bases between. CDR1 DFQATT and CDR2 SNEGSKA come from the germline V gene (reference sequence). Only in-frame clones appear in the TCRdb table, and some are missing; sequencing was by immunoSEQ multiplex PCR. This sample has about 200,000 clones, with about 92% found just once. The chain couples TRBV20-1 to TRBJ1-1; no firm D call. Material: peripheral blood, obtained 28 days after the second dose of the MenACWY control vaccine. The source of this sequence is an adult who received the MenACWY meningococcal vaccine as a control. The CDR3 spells CSATSTEAFF. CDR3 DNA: TGCAGTGCCACCTCGACTGAAGCTTTCTTT.